This T cell receptor beta chain was identified during a study of neurological immune-mediated disorders. The cDNA was synthesized by means of template-switch 5'RACE, which was carried out with 10-nucleotide random UMIs. In TCRdb, the 5' RACE reads were re-called with MiXCR into one record per CDR3 protein. The sample contains some 70,000 distinct CDR3 sequences, around 3.1% of which appear only once. From germline, CDR1 is DFQATT and CDR2 SNEGSKA (reference sequence). CDR3 size: 18 residues. V lost 0 bases and J 0 bases, leaving 19 bases between the germline ends. This clonotype occurred many times. V usage is TRBV20-1 and J usage is TRBJ2-3, with D possibly TRBD2 on 6 matching bases. The TCR was taken from a man aged 35 to 55 with multiple sclerosis. Sequenced: PBMCs. CDR3 loop: CSARELKAGRTSTDTQYF. CDR3 in DNA: TGCAGTGCTAGAGAACTTAAGGCGGGAAGGACTAGCACAGATACGCAGTATTTT.